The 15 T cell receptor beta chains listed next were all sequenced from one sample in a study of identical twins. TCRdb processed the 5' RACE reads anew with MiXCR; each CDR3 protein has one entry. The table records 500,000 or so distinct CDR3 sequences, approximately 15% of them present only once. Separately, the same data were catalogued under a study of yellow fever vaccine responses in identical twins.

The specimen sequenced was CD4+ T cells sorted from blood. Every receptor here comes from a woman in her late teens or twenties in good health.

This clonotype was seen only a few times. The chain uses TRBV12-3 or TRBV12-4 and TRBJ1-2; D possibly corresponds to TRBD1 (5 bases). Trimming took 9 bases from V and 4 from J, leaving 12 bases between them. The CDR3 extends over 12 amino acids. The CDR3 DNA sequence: TGTGCCAGTAGAAGACAGCCCTATGGCTACACCTTC. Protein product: CASRRQPYGYTF.

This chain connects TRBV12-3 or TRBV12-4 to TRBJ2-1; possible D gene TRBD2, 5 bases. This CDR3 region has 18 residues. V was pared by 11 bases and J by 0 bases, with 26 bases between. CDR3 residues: CAFSLPLRAGGSYNEQFF. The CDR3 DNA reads TGTGCCTTCAGTTTACCCCTGAGGGCAGGCGGCTCCTACAATGAGCAGTTCTTC.

DNA for the CDR3: TGTGCCAGCAGCTTTCTCGCGGGGGGGATCGACGAGCAGTACTTC. Its protein is CASSFLAGGIDEQYF. V and J are TRBV7-3 and TRBJ2-7; 9 bases line up with TRBD2. This CDR3 contains 15 residues. J gave up 5 bases and V 3 bases, and 8 bases lay outside the gene matches. Germline V gene sequence: CDR1 SGHTA, CDR2 FQGTGA.

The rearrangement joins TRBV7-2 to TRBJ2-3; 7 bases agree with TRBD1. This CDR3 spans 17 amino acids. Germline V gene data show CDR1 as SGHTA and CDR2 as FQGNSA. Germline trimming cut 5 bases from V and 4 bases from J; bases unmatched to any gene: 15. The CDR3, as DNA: TGTGCCAGCAGCCGCCATTCATCGACAGGGCAGGCAGATACGCAGTATTTT. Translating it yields CASSRHSSTGQADTQYF.

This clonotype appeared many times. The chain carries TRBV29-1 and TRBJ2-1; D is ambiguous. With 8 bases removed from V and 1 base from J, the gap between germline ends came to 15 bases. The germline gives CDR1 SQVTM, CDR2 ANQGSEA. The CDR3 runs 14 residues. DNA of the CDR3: TGCAGCTTTGGGGTCCCGCCTTCCTACAATGAGCAGTTCTTC. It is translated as CSFGVPPSYNEQFF.

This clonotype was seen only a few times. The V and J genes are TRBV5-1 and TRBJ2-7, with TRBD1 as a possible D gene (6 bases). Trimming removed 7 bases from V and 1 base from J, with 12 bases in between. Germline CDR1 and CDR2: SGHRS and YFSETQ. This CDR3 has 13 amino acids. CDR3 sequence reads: CASAPTGSYEQYF. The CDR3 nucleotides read TGCGCCAGCGCACCGACAGGATCCTACGAGCAGTACTTC.

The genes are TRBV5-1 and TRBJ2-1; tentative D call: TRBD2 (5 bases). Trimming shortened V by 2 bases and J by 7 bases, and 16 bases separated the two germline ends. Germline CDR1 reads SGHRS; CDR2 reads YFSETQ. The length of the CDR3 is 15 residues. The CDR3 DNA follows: TGCGCCAGCAGCTTTTCTACTAGTCGTGGGAATGAGCAGTTCTTC. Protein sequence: CASSFSTSRGNEQFF. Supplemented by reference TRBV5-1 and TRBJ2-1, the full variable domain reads KAGVTQTPRYLIKTRGQQVTLSCSPISGHRSVSWYQQTPGQGLQFLFEYFSETQRNKGNFPGRFSGRQFSNSRSEMNVSTLELGDSALYLCASSFSTSRGNEQFFGPGTRLTVL.

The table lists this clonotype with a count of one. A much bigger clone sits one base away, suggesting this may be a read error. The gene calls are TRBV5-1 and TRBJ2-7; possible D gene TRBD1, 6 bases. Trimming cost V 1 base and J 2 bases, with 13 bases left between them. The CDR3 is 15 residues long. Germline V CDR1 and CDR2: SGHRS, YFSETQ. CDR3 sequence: CASSLLPGTTYEQYF. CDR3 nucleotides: TGCGCCAGCAGCTTGCTCCCAGGGACAACCTACGAGCAGTACTTC.

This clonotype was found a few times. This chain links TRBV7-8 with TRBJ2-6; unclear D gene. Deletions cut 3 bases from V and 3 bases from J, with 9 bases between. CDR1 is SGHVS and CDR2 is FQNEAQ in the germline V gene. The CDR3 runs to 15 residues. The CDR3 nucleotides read TGTGCCAGCAGCTTCTCCGGACGTGGGGCCAACGTCCTGACTTTC. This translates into CASSFSGRGANVLTF. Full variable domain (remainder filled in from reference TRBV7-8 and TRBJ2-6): GAGVSQSPRYKVAKRGQDVALRCDPISGHVSLFWYQQALGQGPEFLTYFQNEAQLDKSGLPSDRFFAERPEGSVSTLKIQRTQQEDSAVYLCASSFSGRGANVLTFGAGSRLTVL.

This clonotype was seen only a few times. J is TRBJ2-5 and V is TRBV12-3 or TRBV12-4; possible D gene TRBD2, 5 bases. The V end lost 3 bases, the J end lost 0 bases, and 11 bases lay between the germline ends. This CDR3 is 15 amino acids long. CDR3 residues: CASSFTGWYQETQYF. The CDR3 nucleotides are TGTGCCAGCAGTTTCACGGGATGGTACCAAGAGACCCAGTACTTC.

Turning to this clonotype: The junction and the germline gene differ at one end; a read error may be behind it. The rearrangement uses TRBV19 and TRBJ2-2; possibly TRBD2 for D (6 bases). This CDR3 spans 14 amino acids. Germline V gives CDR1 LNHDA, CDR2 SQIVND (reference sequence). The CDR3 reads CASRLRGTTGEPFF. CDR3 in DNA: TGTGCCAGTAGATTGCGGGGTACCACCGGGGAGCCGTTTTTT.

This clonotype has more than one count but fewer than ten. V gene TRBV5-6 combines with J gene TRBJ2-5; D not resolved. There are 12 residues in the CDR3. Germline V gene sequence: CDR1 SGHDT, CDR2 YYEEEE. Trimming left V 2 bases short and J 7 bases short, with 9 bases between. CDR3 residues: CASSLSLGTQYF. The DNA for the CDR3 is TGTGCCAGCAGCTTATCGCTCGGGACCCAGTACTTC.

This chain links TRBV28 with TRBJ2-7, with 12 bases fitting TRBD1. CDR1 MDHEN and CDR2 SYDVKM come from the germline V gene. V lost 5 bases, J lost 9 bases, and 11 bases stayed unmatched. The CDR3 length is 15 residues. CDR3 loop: CASSTSGTGGAGQYF. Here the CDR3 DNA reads TGTGCCAGCAGTACTTCCGGGACAGGGGGCGCTGGGCAGTACTTC.

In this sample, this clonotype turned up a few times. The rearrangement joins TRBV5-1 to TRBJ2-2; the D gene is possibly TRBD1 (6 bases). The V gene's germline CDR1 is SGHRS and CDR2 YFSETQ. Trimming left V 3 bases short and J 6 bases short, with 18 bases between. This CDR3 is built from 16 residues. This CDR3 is CASSYREGGGAGELFF. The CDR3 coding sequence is TGCGCCAGCAGCTATCGTGAAGGGGGTGGCGCCGGGGAGCTGTTTTTT.

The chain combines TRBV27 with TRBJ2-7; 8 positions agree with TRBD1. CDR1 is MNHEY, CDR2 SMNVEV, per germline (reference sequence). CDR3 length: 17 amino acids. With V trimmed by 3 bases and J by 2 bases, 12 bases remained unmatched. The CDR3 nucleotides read TGTGCCAGCAGTTTCTCTGGACAGGGAAGAGGACCCTACGAGCAGTACTTC. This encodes CASSFSGQGRGPYEQYF.